A single sample gave rise to the 24 T cell receptor beta chains below, sequenced in a study of blood T cell repertoires in COVID-19. Profiling relied on immunoSEQ multiplex PCR, and the TCRdb table lists in-frame clones only, not all of them. The repertoire holds approximately 100,000 clones, with roughly 82% as singletons. Sequenced: peripheral blood. The receptors stem from a man between 60 and 75 years old with acute or convalescent COVID-19.

CDR3 in amino acids: CASSQGAVAGGRQETQYF. The CDR3 coding sequence is TGCGCCAGCAGCCAAGGTGCGGTAGCGGGGGGACGACAAGAGACCCAGTACTTC. The chain couples TRBV4-3 to TRBJ2-5; 10 bases fit TRBD2. Germline V gene sequence: CDR1 LGHNA, CDR2 YSLEER. The CDR3 is 18 amino acids. Losses at the gene ends were 1 base for V and 2 bases for J; bases not matched to a gene: 10.

This clone came up once. The chain links TRBV6-1 to TRBJ2-1; TRBD2 is a possible D gene (5 bases). The CDR3 has 15 residues. The V gene's germline CDR1 is MNHNS and CDR2 SASEGT. The V gene lost 3 bases and the J gene lost 2 bases, with 11 bases spanning the gap. CDR3 residues: CASSERLAPYNEQFF. The CDR3 DNA sequence: TGTGCCAGCAGTGAGAGGCTAGCCCCCTACAATGAGCAGTTCTTC.

This clone appeared once. The rearrangement joins TRBV27 to TRBJ2-5, with 8 bases lining up with TRBD2. The V segment lost 5 bases and the J segment 2 bases; nucleotides outside the gene matches: 19. CDR3 length equals 19 residues. Germline CDR1 MNHEY, CDR2 SMNVEV (reference sequence). CDR3 protein: CASSPQPSGRRDRQETQYF. The CDR3 DNA sequence: TGTGCCAGCAGTCCGCAACCCAGCGGGAGACGGGATCGACAAGAGACCCAGTACTTC.

The CDR3 loop reads CASSSRLAGGKSNEQFF. Written as DNA, the CDR3 is TGTGCCAGTAGTTCTCGACTAGCGGGAGGGAAATCGAATGAGCAGTTCTTC. This sequence joins TRBV19 and TRBJ2-1, with 14 bases fitting TRBD2. This CDR3 comprises 17 residues. With 5 bases clipped from V and 7 bases from J, the junction kept 10 bases outside the gene matches. The germline CDR1 and CDR2 sequences are LNHDA and SQIVND (reference sequence).

J is TRBJ1-3 and V is TRBV5-4, with D possibly matching TRBD1 (5 bases). The length of the CDR3 is 16 residues. Germline CDR1 and CDR2: SGHNT and YYREEE (reference sequence). V was trimmed by 6 bases and J by 3 bases, leaving 19 bases between them. CDR3 region: CASTFFEGVRGNTIYF. The DNA of the CDR3 is TGTGCCAGCACCTTCTTCGAAGGGGTGCGTGGAAACACCATATATTTT.

This chain links TRBV6-5 with TRBJ1-2; 9 bases match TRBD1. Germline CDR1 is MNHEY and CDR2 is SVGAGI. The CDR3 extends over 15 amino acids. Germline trimming cut 1 base from V and 3 bases from J; bases unmatched to any gene: 3. The CDR3, as DNA: TGTGCCAGCAGTTACTTAAGACAGGGGGACTATGGCTACACCTTC. Amino acid sequence: CASSYLRQGDYGYTF.

The chain recombines TRBV25-1 with TRBJ2-2; a possible D gene is TRBD2 (5 bases). CDR3 length: 16 amino acids. Trimming took 6 bases from V and 0 from J, leaving 14 bases between them. CDR1 MGHDK and CDR2 SYGVNS come from the germline V gene. The CDR3 sequence: CASREDGLTNTGELFF. CDR3 DNA sequence: TGTGCCAGCAGGGAGGACGGACTTACGAACACCGGGGAGCTGTTTTTT.

The chain recombines TRBV11-3 with TRBJ2-2, with D uncertain. The germline gives CDR1 SGHNT, CDR2 YENEEA. With 5 bases removed from V and 5 bases from J, the gap between germline ends came to 9 bases. The CDR3 runs 13 residues. As DNA, the CDR3 is TGTGCCAGCAGCCCGGCGGCAACCGGGGAGCTGTTTTTT. Protein sequence: CASSPAATGELFF. The entire variable domain, with the rest obtained from reference TRBV11-3 and TRBJ2-2, is as follows: EAGVVQSPRYKIIEKKQPVAFWCNPISGHNTLYWYLQNLGQGPELLIRYENEEAVDDSQLPKDRFSAERLKGVDSTLKIQPAELGDSAVYLCASSPAATGELFFGEGSRLTVL.

The CDR3 region is CATSDPAGSYNEQFF. The CDR3 DNA reads as TGTGCCACCAGTGATCCGGCAGGGTCTTACAATGAGCAGTTCTTC. V usage is TRBV24-1 and J usage is TRBJ2-1; TRBD1 is a possible D gene (5 bases). Deletions cut 3 bases from V and 4 bases from J, with 12 bases between. The CDR3 has 15 amino acids. Germline values: CDR1 KGHDR, CDR2 SFDVKD.

This rearrangement joins TRBV7-9 to TRBJ2-3; possible D gene TRBD2, 6 bases. The CDR3 runs to 14 residues. CDR1 is SEHNR, CDR2 FQNEAQ, per germline (reference sequence). Trimming left V 0 bases short and J 11 bases short, with 15 bases between. CDR3 in DNA: TGTGCCAGCAGCTTAGCTGTACGGGAGCTCGGGCAGTATTTT. It translates to CASSLAVRELGQYF.

The V call is TRBV3-1 (or the pseudogene TRBV3-2), the J call TRBJ2-5, with D possibly TRBD2 on 6 matching bases. Looked up from germline, CDR1 is LGHDT and CDR2 is YNNKEL (reference sequence). Trimming took 0 bases from V and 3 from J, leaving 8 bases between them. CDR3 length: 14 residues. Here the CDR3 DNA reads TGTGCCAGCAGCCAAGATTGGGAGGAAGAGACCCAGTACTTC. This translates into CASSQDWEEETQYF.

The chain uses TRBV5-1 and TRBJ2-1; the match to TRBD2 covers 14 bases. The trim removed 4 bases at V and 10 bases at J, leaving 10 bases unmatched. This CDR3 contains 16 residues. Germline V gene sequence: CDR1 SGHRS, CDR2 YFSETQ. Here the CDR3 reads CASSGGGLAGVGEQFF. In DNA, the CDR3 is TGCGCCAGCAGCGGAGGGGGACTAGCGGGAGTGGGCGAGCAGTTCTTC.

V is TRBV7-2 and J is TRBJ2-3; 11 bases line up with TRBD2. V shed 1 base and J 4 bases; nucleotides not matched to a gene: 4. The germline V gene encodes CDR1 SGHTA and CDR2 FQGNSA. The CDR3 has 16 amino acids. The CDR3 DNA reads as TGTGCCAGCAGCTTAGTAGCGGGAGGGGGGGCAGATACGCAGTATTTT. This codes for CASSLVAGGGADTQYF.

The chain is built from TRBV5-1 and TRBJ2-1, with TRBD2 as a possible D gene (5 bases). V lost 6 bases to trimming and J lost 3 bases, with 16 bases between them. Per germline, CDR1 SGHRS and CDR2 YFSETQ. The CDR3 is made up of 15 amino acids. The CDR3 reads CASTPRSGNYNEQFF. CDR3 coding DNA: TGCGCCAGCACACCGCGGTCGGGGAACTACAATGAGCAGTTCTTC.

The genes are TRBV9 and TRBJ1-2, with D perhaps matching TRBD1 (6 bases). The CDR3 sequence is 14 residues long. The germline V and J ends were trimmed by 0 bases and 8 bases, with 14 bases remaining between them. Germline V gene sequence: CDR1 SGDLS, CDR2 YYNGEE. Here the CDR3 reads CASSVAGGGRGYTF. DNA of the CDR3: TGTGCCAGCAGCGTAGCTGGGGGGGGGCGCGGCTACACCTTC.

V and J are TRBV14 and TRBJ2-1; the D gene is possibly TRBD2 (5 bases). CDR1 and CDR2 (germline): SGHDN, FVKESK. This CDR3 is built from 16 residues. Trimming removed 5 bases from V and 8 bases from J, with 22 bases in between. The CDR3 loop is CASSEIYSWESDEQFF. The CDR3 DNA follows: TGTGCCAGCAGCGAAATCTACTCTTGGGAGTCCGATGAGCAGTTCTTC.

The chain couples TRBV2 to TRBJ1-5; 10 bases fit TRBD1. Germline V gene data show CDR1 as SNHLY and CDR2 as FYNNEI. V dropped 3 bases and J dropped 13; count of bases not matched to a gene: 3. The CDR3 extends over 12 amino acids. The CDR3 protein is CASSDRDRGQHF. CDR3 in DNA: TGTGCCAGCAGTGACCGGGACAGGGGACAGCATTTT. The whole variable domain, remainder taken from reference TRBV2 and TRBJ1-5, is EPEVTQTPSHQVTQMGQEVILRCVPISNHLYFYWYRQILGQKVEFLVSFYNNEISEKSEIFDDQFSVERPDGSNFTLKIRSTKLEDSAMYFCASSDRDRGQHFGDGTRLSIL.

This chain joins TRBV6-1 and TRBJ1-2; 7 nucleotides agree with TRBD1. Germline V gene sequence: CDR1 MNHNS, CDR2 SASEGT. Trimming removed 0 bases from V and 3 bases from J; junction bases left unmatched: 10. CDR3 size: 17 residues. CDR3 loop: CASSEALRGRGDYGYTF. The CDR3 DNA reads TGTGCCAGCAGTGAAGCGCTCCGGGGCAGGGGGGACTATGGCTACACCTTC.

This rearrangement joins TRBV5-1 to TRBJ1-4; D uncertain. V lost 4 bases, J lost 0 bases, and 7 bases lay in between. The CDR3 spans 14 residues. Germline-derived CDR1 and CDR2 are SGHRS and YFSETQ. The CDR3 region is CASSSAATNEKLFF. The DNA of the CDR3 is TGCGCCAGCAGCAGTGCAGCAACTAATGAAAAACTGTTTTTT. The full variable domain, its missing parts supplied by reference TRBV5-1 and TRBJ1-4, is KAGVTQTPRYLIKTRGQQVTLSCSPISGHRSVSWYQQTPGQGLQFLFEYFSETQRNKGNFPGRFSGRQFSNSRSEMNVSTLELGDSALYLCASSSAATNEKLFFGSGTQLSVL.

This clone occurred once. The rearrangement links TRBV7-9 to TRBJ2-7; tentative D call: TRBD1 (6 bases). V shed 5 bases and J shed 2 bases, with 16 bases lying between them. Germline V gene data show CDR1 as SEHNR and CDR2 as FQNEAQ (reference sequence). The CDR3 runs 15 residues. In nucleotides, the CDR3 is TGTGCCAGCAGCCCAATGGGGGCATGGGCCTACGAGCAGTACTTC. It codes for CASSPMGAWAYEQYF.

The V gene is TRBV28, the J gene TRBJ1-2; 12 nucleotides align to TRBD1. Losses at the gene ends were 5 bases for V and 4 bases for J; bases not matched to a gene: 11. Germline V gene sequence: CDR1 MDHEN, CDR2 SYDVKM. The CDR3 has 17 residues. The CDR3 reads CASSEPGQGASVYGYTF. In DNA, the CDR3 is TGTGCCAGCAGTGAGCCGGGACAGGGGGCGTCAGTCTATGGCTACACCTTC.

V gene TRBV5-4 combines with J gene TRBJ1-6; the match to TRBD1 covers 7 bases. Germline CDR1 is SGHNT and CDR2 is YYREEE (reference sequence). CDR3 size: 16 residues. V trimming: 4 bases; J trimming: 4 bases; junction bases outside the gene matches: 8. The CDR3 reads CASSQQGGQYNSPLHF. The CDR3 DNA reads TGTGCCAGCAGCCAACAAGGGGGACAGTATAATTCACCCCTCCACTTT.

V gene TRBV11-2 combines with J gene TRBJ2-2; no reliable D call. CDR1 is SGHAT, CDR2 FQNNGV, per germline. CDR3 length: 13 amino acids. V dropped 2 bases and J dropped 3 bases, with 4 bases sitting between them. The CDR3 DNA reads TGTGCCAGCAGCTTACTGTACACCGGGGAGCTGTTTTTT. Protein sequence: CASSLLYTGELFF.

The chain employs TRBV18 and TRBJ2-7; the match to TRBD1 covers 7 bases. The CDR3 extends over 13 amino acids. Germline assignment: CDR1 KGHSH and CDR2 LQKENI. V trimming: 5 bases; J trimming: 2 bases; junction bases outside the gene matches: 3. CDR3 sequence: CASSATGAYEQYF. The CDR3 DNA is TGTGCCAGCTCAGCTACAGGGGCCTACGAGCAGTACTTC.